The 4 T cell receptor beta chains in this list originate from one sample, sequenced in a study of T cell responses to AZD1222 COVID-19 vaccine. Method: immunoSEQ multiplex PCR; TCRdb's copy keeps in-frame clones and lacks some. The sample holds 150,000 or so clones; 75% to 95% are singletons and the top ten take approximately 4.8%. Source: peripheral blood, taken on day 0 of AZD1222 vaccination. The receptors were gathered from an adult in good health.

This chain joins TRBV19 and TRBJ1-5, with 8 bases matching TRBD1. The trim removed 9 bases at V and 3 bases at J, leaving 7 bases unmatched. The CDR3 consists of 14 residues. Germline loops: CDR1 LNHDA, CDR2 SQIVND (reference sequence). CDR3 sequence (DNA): TGTGCCAGCCACGGGACAGGAAACAATCAGCCCCAGCATTTT. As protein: CASHGTGNNQPQHF. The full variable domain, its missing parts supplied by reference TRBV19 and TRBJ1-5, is DGGITQSPKYLFRKEGQNVTLSCEQNLNHDAMYWYRQDPGQGLRLIYYSQIVNDFQKGDIAEGYSVSREKKESFPLTVTSAQKNPTAFYLCASHGTGNNQPQHFGDGTRLSIL.

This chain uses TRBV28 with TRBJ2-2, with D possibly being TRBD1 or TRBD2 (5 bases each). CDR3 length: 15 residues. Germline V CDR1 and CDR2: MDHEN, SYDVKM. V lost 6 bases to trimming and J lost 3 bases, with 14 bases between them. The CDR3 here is CASSRRDRYTGELFF. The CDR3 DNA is TGTGCCAGCAGCCGCCGGGACCGATACACCGGGGAGCTGTTTTTT.

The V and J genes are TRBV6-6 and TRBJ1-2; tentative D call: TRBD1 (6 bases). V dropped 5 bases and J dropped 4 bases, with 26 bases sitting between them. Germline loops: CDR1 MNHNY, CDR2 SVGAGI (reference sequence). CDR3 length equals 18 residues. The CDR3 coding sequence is TGTGCCAGCAGTCCAAAGACCTTTGGGGCAGGGGTCGTCTATGGCTACACCTTC. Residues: CASSPKTFGAGVVYGYTF.

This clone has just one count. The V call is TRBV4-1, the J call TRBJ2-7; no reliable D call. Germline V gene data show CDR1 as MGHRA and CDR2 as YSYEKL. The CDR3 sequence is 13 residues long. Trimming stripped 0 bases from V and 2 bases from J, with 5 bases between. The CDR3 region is CASSQEATYEQYF. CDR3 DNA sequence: TGCGCCAGCAGCCAAGAGGCCACCTACGAGCAGTACTTC.